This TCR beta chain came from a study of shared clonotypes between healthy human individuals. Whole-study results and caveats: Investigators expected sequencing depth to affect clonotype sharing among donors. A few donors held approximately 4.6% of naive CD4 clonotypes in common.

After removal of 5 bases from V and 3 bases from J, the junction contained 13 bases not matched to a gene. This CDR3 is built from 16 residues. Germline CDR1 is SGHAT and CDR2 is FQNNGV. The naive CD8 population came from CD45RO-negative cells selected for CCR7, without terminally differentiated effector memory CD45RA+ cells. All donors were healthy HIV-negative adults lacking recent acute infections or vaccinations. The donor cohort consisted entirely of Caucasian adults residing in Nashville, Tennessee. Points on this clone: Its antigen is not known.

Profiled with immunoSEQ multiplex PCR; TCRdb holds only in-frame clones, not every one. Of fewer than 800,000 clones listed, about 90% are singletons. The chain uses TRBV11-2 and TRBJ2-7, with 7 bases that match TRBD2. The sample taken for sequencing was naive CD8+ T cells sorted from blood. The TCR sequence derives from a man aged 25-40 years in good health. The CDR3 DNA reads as TGTGCCAGCAGCCCGGGGGGTGGGCTGGAGCTCTACGAGCAGTACTTC. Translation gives CASSPGGGLELYEQYF. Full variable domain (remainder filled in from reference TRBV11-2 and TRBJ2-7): EAGVAQSPRYKIIEKRQSVAFWCNPISGHATLYWYQQILGQGPKLLIQFQNNGVVDDSQLPKDRFSAERLKGVDSTLKIQPAKLEDSAVYLCASSPGGGLELYEQYFGPGTRLTVT.